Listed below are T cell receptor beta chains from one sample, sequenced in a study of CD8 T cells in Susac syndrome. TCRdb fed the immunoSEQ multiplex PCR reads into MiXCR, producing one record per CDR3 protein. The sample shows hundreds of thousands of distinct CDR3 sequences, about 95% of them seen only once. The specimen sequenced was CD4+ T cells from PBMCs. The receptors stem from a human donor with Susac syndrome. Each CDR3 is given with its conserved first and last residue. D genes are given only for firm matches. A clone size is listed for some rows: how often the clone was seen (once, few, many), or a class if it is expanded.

cdr3_aa: CASSQDHGSYNEQFF
cdr3_nt: TGTGCCAGCAGCCAAGATCACGGGTCCTACAATGAGCAGTTCTTC
clone_size: -
v_call: TRBV3-1
d_call: -
j_call: TRBJ2-1

cdr3_aa: CASSVLDSYNSPLHF
cdr3_nt: TGCGCCAGCAGTGTCCTTGACAGCTATAATTCACCCCTCCACTTT
clone_size: -
v_call: TRBV10-2
d_call: -
j_call: TRBJ1-6

cdr3_aa: CASSPTTRGSYEQYF
cdr3_nt: TGTGCCAGCAGTCCTACTACCCGGGGTTCCTACGAGCAGTACTTC
clone_size: -
v_call: TRBV27
d_call: -
j_call: TRBJ2-7

cdr3_aa: CSAQGTGVYGYTF
cdr3_nt: TGCAGTGCTCAAGGGACAGGGGTCTATGGCTACACCTTC
clone_size: once
v_call: TRBV20-1
d_call: TRBD1
j_call: TRBJ1-2

cdr3_aa: CASSLGQVPGIGYTF
cdr3_nt: TGTGCCAGCAGTTTGGGTCAGGTCCCGGGGATTGGCTACACCTTC
clone_size: -
v_call: TRBV28
d_call: -
j_call: TRBJ1-2

cdr3_aa: CSARGGQGGSTEAFF
cdr3_nt: TGCAGTGCTAGAGGGGGACAGGGCGGTAGCACTGAAGCTTTCTTT
clone_size: -
v_call: TRBV20-1
d_call: TRBD1
j_call: TRBJ1-1

cdr3_aa: CASSRGTDSSYEQYF
cdr3_nt: TGCGCCAGCAGCCGCGGGACAGACTCCTCCTACGAGCAGTACTTC
clone_size: -
v_call: TRBV4-1
d_call: -
j_call: TRBJ2-7

cdr3_aa: CASSPGQGGSPLHF
cdr3_nt: TGTGCCAGCAGCCCGGGACAGGGTGGTTCACCCCTCCACTTT
clone_size: -
v_call: TRBV12-3/TRBV12-4
d_call: TRBD1
j_call: TRBJ1-6

cdr3_aa: CASSKELDREDEQYF
cdr3_nt: TGTGCCAGCAGTAAGGAACTGGACAGGGAGGACGAGCAGTACTTC
clone_size: -
v_call: TRBV27
d_call: TRBD1
j_call: TRBJ2-7

cdr3_aa: CASRKGGQGAKYGYTF
cdr3_nt: TGTGCCAGCAGGAAGGGTGGACAGGGGGCGAAATATGGCTACACCTTC
clone_size: -
v_call: TRBV25-1
d_call: TRBD1
j_call: TRBJ1-2

cdr3_aa: CASSSRDRGNQPQHF
cdr3_nt: TGTGCCAGCAGTTCTAGGGACAGGGGCAATCAGCCCCAGCATTTT
clone_size: -
v_call: TRBV12-3/TRBV12-4
d_call: TRBD1
j_call: TRBJ1-5

cdr3_aa: CASSLVAGQNTDTQYF
cdr3_nt: TGTGCCAGCAGTTTAGTCGCGGGACAAAACACAGATACGCAGTATTTT
clone_size: -
v_call: TRBV28
d_call: -
j_call: TRBJ2-3

cdr3_aa: CSASSDRGSPYEQYF
cdr3_nt: TGCAGTGCTAGCTCCGACAGGGGGAGCCCCTACGAGCAGTACTTC
clone_size: -
v_call: TRBV20-1
d_call: TRBD1
j_call: TRBJ2-7

cdr3_aa: CASSPRQENNEKLFF
cdr3_nt: TGTGCCAGCAGTCCTAGACAGGAGAATAATGAAAAACTGTTTTTT
clone_size: -
v_call: TRBV27
d_call: -
j_call: TRBJ1-4

cdr3_aa: CASSVGTGRLANYGYTF
cdr3_nt: TGTGCCAGCAGCGTAGGGACAGGACGTTTAGCTAACTATGGCTACACCTTC
clone_size: -
v_call: TRBV9
d_call: TRBD1
j_call: TRBJ1-2

cdr3_aa: CASSYSSGTINTEAFF
cdr3_nt: TGTGCCAGCAGTTACTCGAGTGGGACAATTAACACTGAAGCTTTCTTT
clone_size: -
v_call: TRBV6-2/TRBV6-3
d_call: -
j_call: TRBJ1-1

cdr3_aa: CASSAGLASPYNEQFF
cdr3_nt: TGTGCCAGCAGCGCTGGACTAGCGTCTCCCTACAATGAGCAGTTCTTC
clone_size: -
v_call: TRBV27
d_call: TRBD2
j_call: TRBJ2-1

cdr3_aa: CASSELGGDYSNQPQHF
cdr3_nt: TGTGCCAGCAGTGAATTGGGAGGGGACTATAGCAATCAGCCCCAGCATTTT
clone_size: -
v_call: TRBV25-1
d_call: -
j_call: TRBJ1-5

cdr3_aa: CSASSGGYGYTF
cdr3_nt: TGCAGTGCTAGTTCGGGGGGCTATGGCTACACCTTC
clone_size: -
v_call: TRBV20-1
d_call: -
j_call: TRBJ1-2

cdr3_aa: CASRGRGQVNTEAFF
cdr3_nt: TGTGCCAGTAGGGGGAGAGGGCAGGTGAACACTGAAGCTTTCTTT
clone_size: -
v_call: TRBV19
d_call: -
j_call: TRBJ1-1

cdr3_aa: CASSRDSTGVAYNEQFF
cdr3_nt: TGTGCCAGCAGCCGGGACTCTACAGGGGTCGCCTACAATGAGCAGTTCTTC
clone_size: once
v_call: TRBV7-2
d_call: -
j_call: TRBJ2-1

cdr3_aa: CSVEQNSYNEQFF
cdr3_nt: TGCAGCGTTGAACAAAACAGCTACAATGAGCAGTTCTTC
clone_size: once
v_call: TRBV29-1
d_call: -
j_call: TRBJ2-1

cdr3_aa: CASSPKTGAVTEAFF
cdr3_nt: TGTGCCAGCAGCCCTAAGACAGGGGCGGTCACTGAAGCTTTCTTT
clone_size: -
v_call: TRBV7-9
d_call: TRBD1
j_call: TRBJ1-1

cdr3_aa: CASSPGTGEQYF
cdr3_nt: TGTGCTAGCAGCCCCGGGACAGGGGAGCAGTACTTC
clone_size: -
v_call: TRBV7-7
d_call: TRBD1
j_call: TRBJ2-7

cdr3_aa: CASSRTSEETQYF
cdr3_nt: TGTGCCAGCAGCCGGACTAGCGAGGAGACCCAGTACTTC
clone_size: -
v_call: TRBV7-3
d_call: TRBD2
j_call: TRBJ2-5

cdr3_aa: CASSPEVIASQETQYF
cdr3_nt: TGTGCCAGCAGCCCTGAGGTCATAGCGAGCCAAGAGACCCAGTACTTC
clone_size: -
v_call: TRBV12-3/TRBV12-4
d_call: -
j_call: TRBJ2-5

cdr3_aa: CASSQDGYYGYTF
cdr3_nt: TGCGCCAGCAGCCAAGATGGGTACTATGGCTACACCTTC
clone_size: -
v_call: TRBV4-3
d_call: -
j_call: TRBJ1-2

cdr3_aa: CASSSTRGPYEQYF
cdr3_nt: TGTGCCAGTAGTTCGACCCGGGGCCCCTACGAGCAGTACTTC
clone_size: -
v_call: TRBV19
d_call: -
j_call: TRBJ2-7

cdr3_aa: CASSVRTGSNQPQHF
cdr3_nt: TGTGCCAGTAGCGTCCGGACAGGGAGCAATCAGCCCCAGCATTTT
clone_size: -
v_call: TRBV19
d_call: TRBD1
j_call: TRBJ1-5

cdr3_aa: CASSRGQGLNQPQHF
cdr3_nt: TGTGCCAGCAGCCGGGGACAGGGATTAAATCAGCCCCAGCATTTT
clone_size: -
v_call: TRBV28
d_call: TRBD1
j_call: TRBJ1-5

cdr3_aa: CASSLSLATEAFF
cdr3_nt: TGTGCCAGCAGCTTAAGTTTGGCCACTGAAGCTTTCTTT
clone_size: once
v_call: TRBV7-2
d_call: -
j_call: TRBJ1-1

cdr3_aa: CASSYSAGSGANVLTF
cdr3_nt: TGTGCCAGCAGTTACTCGGCCGGTTCTGGGGCCAACGTCCTGACTTTC
clone_size: -
v_call: TRBV6-2/TRBV6-3
d_call: -
j_call: TRBJ2-6

cdr3_aa: CAWSFRTVKYTEAFF
cdr3_nt: TGTGCCTGGAGCTTTAGGACGGTTAAGTACACTGAAGCTTTCTTT
clone_size: -
v_call: TRBV30
d_call: -
j_call: TRBJ1-1

cdr3_aa: CSAPRTGHYGYTF
cdr3_nt: TGCAGTGCTCCGCGGACAGGGCACTATGGCTACACCTTC
clone_size: -
v_call: TRBV20-1
d_call: TRBD1
j_call: TRBJ1-2

cdr3_aa: CATSESGYGYTF
cdr3_nt: TGTGCCACCAGTGAGTCGGGCTATGGCTACACCTTC
clone_size: -
v_call: TRBV6-1
d_call: -
j_call: TRBJ1-2

cdr3_aa: CASSERGSYNSPLHF
cdr3_nt: TGTGCCAGCAGTGAGCGAGGCTCCTATAATTCACCCCTCCACTTT
clone_size: once
v_call: TRBV25-1
d_call: -
j_call: TRBJ1-6

cdr3_aa: CAWSRGGAETQYF
cdr3_nt: TGTGCCTGGAGTCGCGGGGGGGCTGAGACCCAGTACTTC
clone_size: -
v_call: TRBV30
d_call: TRBD2
j_call: TRBJ2-5

cdr3_aa: CSARAPGQPYGYTF
cdr3_nt: TGCAGTGCTAGAGCTCCGGGACAGCCCTATGGCTACACCTTC
clone_size: -
v_call: TRBV20-1
d_call: TRBD1
j_call: TRBJ1-2

cdr3_aa: CAWARDSGNTIYF
cdr3_nt: TGTGCCTGGGCTCGGGACTCTGGAAACACCATATATTTT
clone_size: -
v_call: TRBV30
d_call: -
j_call: TRBJ1-3

cdr3_aa: CASSLTYEQYF
cdr3_nt: TGTGCCAGCAGCTTGACCTACGAGCAGTACTTC
clone_size: -
v_call: TRBV7-2
d_call: -
j_call: TRBJ2-7

cdr3_aa: CATKGRGSLAAFF
cdr3_nt: TGTGCCACTAAAGGACGGGGCTCTTTGGCAGCTTTCTTT
clone_size: -
v_call: TRBV19
d_call: -
j_call: TRBJ1-1

cdr3_aa: CASSWDKLNEKLFF
cdr3_nt: TGTGCCAGCAGTTGGGACAAGCTCAATGAAAAACTGTTTTTT
clone_size: once
v_call: TRBV12-3/TRBV12-4
d_call: -
j_call: TRBJ1-4

cdr3_aa: CASSQELRTNQPQHF
cdr3_nt: TGTGCCAGCAGCCAAGAACTCAGGACGAATCAGCCCCAGCATTTT
clone_size: -
v_call: TRBV4-2
d_call: -
j_call: TRBJ1-5

cdr3_aa: CSARDAANTEAFF
cdr3_nt: TGCAGTGCTAGAGATGCAGCGAACACTGAAGCTTTCTTT
clone_size: -
v_call: TRBV20-1
d_call: -
j_call: TRBJ1-1

cdr3_aa: CASSFQGEQFF
cdr3_nt: TGTGCCAGCAGCTTTCAGGGGGAGCAGTTCTTC
clone_size: -
v_call: TRBV5-8
d_call: -
j_call: TRBJ2-1

cdr3_aa: CASSLDAGQPQHF
cdr3_nt: TGTGCCAGCAGTTTAGATGCGGGCCAGCCCCAGCATTTT
clone_size: -
v_call: TRBV12-3/TRBV12-4
d_call: -
j_call: TRBJ1-5

cdr3_aa: CASSQVTGERFF
cdr3_nt: TGCGCCAGCAGCCAAGTAACTGGCGAGCGTTTCTTC
clone_size: -
v_call: TRBV4-3
d_call: -
j_call: TRBJ2-1

cdr3_aa: CASSGLRDFGEQFF
cdr3_nt: TGTGCCAGCAGCGGACTGAGGGATTTTGGTGAGCAGTTCTTC
clone_size: -
v_call: TRBV7-2
d_call: -
j_call: TRBJ2-1

cdr3_aa: CASSLAGTLSYEQYF
cdr3_nt: TGTGCCAGCAGCTTAGCCGGGACACTCTCCTACGAGCAGTACTTC
clone_size: -
v_call: TRBV7-9
d_call: -
j_call: TRBJ2-7

cdr3_aa: CASSTTGYQETQYF
cdr3_nt: TGTGCCAGCAGTACGACAGGGTACCAAGAGACCCAGTACTTC
clone_size: -
v_call: TRBV6-5
d_call: TRBD1
j_call: TRBJ2-5

cdr3_aa: CAISAGGSGYTF
cdr3_nt: TGTGCCATCAGTGCCGGGGGTTCTGGCTACACCTTC
clone_size: -
v_call: TRBV10-3
d_call: -
j_call: TRBJ1-2

cdr3_aa: CASSPRRGTLSNIQYF
cdr3_nt: TGTGCCAGTAGTCCCCGACGGGGGACCTTATCAAACATTCAGTACTTC
clone_size: -
v_call: TRBV19
d_call: -
j_call: TRBJ2-4

cdr3_aa: CASSRNWIAGGYNEQFF
cdr3_nt: TGTGCCAGCAGCCGCAATTGGATAGCGGGGGGGTACAATGAGCAGTTCTTC
clone_size: -
v_call: TRBV5-4
d_call: TRBD2
j_call: TRBJ2-1